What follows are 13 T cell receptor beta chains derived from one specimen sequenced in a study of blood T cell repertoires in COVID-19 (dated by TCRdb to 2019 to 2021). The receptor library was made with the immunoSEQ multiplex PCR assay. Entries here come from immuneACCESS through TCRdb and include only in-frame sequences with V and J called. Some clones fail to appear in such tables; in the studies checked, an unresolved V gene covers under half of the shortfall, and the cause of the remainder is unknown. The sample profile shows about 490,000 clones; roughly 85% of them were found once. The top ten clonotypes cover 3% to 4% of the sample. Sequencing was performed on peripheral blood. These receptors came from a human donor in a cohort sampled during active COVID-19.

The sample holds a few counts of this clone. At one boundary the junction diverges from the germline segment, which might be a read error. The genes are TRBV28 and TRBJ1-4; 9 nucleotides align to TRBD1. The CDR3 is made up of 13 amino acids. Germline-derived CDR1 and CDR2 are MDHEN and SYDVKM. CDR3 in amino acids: CASTKKSGTGIDF. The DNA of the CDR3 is TGTGCCAGCACGAAGAAATCCGGGACAGGGATTGATTTT.

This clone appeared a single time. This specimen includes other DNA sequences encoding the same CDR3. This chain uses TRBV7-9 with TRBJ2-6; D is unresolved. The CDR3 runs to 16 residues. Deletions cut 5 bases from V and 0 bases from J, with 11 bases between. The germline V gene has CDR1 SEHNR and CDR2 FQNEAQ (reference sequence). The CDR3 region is CASSPRVYSGANVLTF. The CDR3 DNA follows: TGTGCCAGCAGCCCCCGTGTGTACTCTGGGGCCAACGTCCTGACTTTC.

The chain's CDR3 is CASSRQQGTNTGELFF. The CDR3 DNA is TGTGCCAGCAGCCGTCAACAGGGGACCAACACCGGGGAGCTGTTTTTT. This chain connects TRBV11-2 to TRBJ2-2; 7 bases fit TRBD1. The V gene's germline CDR1 is SGHAT and CDR2 FQNNGV. Germline trimming cut 5 bases from V and 2 bases from J; bases unmatched to any gene: 8. The length of the CDR3 is 16 residues. Based on the CDR3 plus reference TRBV11-2 and TRBJ2-2, the full variable domain is EAGVAQSPRYKIIEKRQSVAFWCNPISGHATLYWYQQILGQGPKLLIQFQNNGVVDDSQLPKDRFSAERLKGVDSTLKIQPAKLEDSAVYLCASSRQQGTNTGELFFGEGSRLTVL.

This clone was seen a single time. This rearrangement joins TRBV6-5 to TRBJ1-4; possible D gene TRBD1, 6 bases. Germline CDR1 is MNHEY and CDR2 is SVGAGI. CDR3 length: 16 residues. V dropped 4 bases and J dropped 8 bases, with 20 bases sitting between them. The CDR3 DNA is TGTGCCAGCAGTTCGGTCAGGGGCCGATGGGGGGAAAAACTGTTTTTT. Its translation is CASSSVRGRWGEKLFF.

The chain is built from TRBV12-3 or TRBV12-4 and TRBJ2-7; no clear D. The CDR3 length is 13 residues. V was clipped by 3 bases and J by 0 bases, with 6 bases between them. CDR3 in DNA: TGTGCCAGCAGTTTCACAGCCTCCTACGAGCAGTACTTC. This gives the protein CASSFTASYEQYF.

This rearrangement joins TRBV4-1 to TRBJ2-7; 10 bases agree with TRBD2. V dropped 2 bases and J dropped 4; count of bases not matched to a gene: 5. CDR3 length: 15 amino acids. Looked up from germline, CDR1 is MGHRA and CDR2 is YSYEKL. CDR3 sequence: CASSQFSGRQYEQYF. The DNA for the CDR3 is TGCGCCAGCAGCCAATTTAGCGGGAGGCAGTACGAGCAGTACTTC.

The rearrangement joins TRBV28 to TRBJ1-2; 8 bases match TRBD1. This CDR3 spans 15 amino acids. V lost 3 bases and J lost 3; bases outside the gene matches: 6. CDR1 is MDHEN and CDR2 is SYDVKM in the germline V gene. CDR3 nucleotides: TGTGCCAGCAGTTTCGGCAGGGGGCGCGACTATGGCTACACCTTC. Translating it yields CASSFGRGRDYGYTF.

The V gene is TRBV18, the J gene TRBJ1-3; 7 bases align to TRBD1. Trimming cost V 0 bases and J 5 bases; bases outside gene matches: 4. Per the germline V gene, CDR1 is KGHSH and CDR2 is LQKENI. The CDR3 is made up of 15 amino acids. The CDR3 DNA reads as TGTGCCAGCTCACCACCGGGGACAGCAAGAAACACCATATATTTT. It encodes CASSPPGTARNTIYF.

CDR3 in amino acids: CASSLAWGGDPTGELFF. CDR3 bases: TGCGCCAGCAGCTTGGCCTGGGGGGGAGACCCGACCGGGGAGCTGTTTTTT. The V gene is TRBV5-1, the J gene TRBJ2-2; 7 bases line up with TRBD2. CDR1 is SGHRS, CDR2 YFSETQ, per germline. The junction had 10 bases not matched to a gene; V was cut back by 0 bases and J by 5 bases. This CDR3 region has 17 residues.

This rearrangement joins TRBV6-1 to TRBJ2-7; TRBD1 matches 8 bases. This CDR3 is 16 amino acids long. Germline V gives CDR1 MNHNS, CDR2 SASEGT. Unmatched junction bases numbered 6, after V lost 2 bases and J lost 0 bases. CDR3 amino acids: CASSEKGTGFSYEQYF. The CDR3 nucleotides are TGTGCCAGCAGTGAAAAGGGGACAGGATTCTCCTACGAGCAGTACTTC.

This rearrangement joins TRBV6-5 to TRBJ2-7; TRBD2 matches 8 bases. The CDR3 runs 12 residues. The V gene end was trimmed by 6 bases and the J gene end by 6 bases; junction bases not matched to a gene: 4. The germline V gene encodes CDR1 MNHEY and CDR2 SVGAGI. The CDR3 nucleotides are TGTGCCAGCAGAGGGACTAGGGTCGAGCAGTACTTC. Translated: CASRGTRVEQYF.

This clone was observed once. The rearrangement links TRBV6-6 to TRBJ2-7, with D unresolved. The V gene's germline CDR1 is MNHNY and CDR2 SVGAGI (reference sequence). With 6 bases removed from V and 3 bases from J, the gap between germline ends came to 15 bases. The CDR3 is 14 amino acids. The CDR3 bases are TGTGCCAGCAGAAGAGACACGCTGTACTACGAGCAGTACTTC. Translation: CASRRDTLYYEQYF.

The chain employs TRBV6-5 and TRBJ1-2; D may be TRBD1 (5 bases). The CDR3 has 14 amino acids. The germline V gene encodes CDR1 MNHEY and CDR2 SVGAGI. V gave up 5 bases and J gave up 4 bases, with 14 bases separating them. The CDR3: CASSRQSLGYGYTF. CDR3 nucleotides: TGTGCCAGCAGTAGACAGTCCTTGGGCTATGGCTACACCTTC.